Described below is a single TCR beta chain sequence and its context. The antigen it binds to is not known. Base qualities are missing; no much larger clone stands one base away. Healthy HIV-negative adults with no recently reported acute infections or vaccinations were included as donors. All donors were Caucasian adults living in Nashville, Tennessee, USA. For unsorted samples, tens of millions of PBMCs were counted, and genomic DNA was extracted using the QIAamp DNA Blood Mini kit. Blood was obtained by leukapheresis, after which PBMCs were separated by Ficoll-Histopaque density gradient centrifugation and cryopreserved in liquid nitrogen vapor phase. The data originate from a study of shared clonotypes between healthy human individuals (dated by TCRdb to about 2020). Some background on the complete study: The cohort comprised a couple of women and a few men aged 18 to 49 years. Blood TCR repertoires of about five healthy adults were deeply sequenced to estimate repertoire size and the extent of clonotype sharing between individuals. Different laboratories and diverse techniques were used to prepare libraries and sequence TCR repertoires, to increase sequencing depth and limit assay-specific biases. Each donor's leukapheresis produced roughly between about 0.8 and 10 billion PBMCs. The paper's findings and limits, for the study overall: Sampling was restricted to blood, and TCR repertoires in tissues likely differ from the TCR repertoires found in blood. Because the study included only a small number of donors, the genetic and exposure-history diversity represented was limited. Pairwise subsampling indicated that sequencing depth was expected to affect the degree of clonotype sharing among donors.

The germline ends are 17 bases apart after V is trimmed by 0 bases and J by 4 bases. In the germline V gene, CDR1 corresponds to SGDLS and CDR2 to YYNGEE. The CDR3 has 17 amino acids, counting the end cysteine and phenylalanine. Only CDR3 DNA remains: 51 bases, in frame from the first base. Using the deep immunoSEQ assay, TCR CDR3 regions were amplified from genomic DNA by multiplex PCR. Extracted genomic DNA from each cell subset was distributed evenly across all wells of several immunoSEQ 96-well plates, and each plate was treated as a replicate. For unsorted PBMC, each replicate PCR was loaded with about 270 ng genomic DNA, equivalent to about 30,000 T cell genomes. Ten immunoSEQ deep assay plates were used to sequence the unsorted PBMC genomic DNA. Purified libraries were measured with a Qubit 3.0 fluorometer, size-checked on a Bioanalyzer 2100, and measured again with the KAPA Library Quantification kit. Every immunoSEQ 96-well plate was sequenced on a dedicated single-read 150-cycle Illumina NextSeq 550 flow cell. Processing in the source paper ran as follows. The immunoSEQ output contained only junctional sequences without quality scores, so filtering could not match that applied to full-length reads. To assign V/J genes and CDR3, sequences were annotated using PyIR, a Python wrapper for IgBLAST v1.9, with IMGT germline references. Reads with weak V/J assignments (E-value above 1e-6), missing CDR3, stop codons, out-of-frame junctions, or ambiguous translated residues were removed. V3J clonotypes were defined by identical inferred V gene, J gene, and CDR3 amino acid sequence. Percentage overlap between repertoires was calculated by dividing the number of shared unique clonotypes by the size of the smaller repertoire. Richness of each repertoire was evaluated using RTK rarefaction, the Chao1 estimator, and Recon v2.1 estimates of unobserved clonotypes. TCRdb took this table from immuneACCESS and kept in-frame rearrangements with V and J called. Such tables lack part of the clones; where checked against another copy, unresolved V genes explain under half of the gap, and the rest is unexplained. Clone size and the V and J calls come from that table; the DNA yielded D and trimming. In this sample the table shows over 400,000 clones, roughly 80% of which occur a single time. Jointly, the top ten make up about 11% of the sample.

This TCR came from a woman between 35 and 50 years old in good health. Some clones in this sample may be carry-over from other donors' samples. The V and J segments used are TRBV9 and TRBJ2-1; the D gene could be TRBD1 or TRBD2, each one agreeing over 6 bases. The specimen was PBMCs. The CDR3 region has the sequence CASSVGEGGFLYNEQFF. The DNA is TGTGCCAGCAGCGTAGGTGAGGGGGGCTTTTTGTACAATGAGCAGTTCTTC.